This T cell receptor (beta chain) is drawn from a study of T cell responses to AZD1222 COVID-19 vaccine. For the study at large: Recipients boosted at about 4 weeks or about 12 weeks are pooled.

Concerning this clone itself: The antigen remains unidentified.

V was clipped by 7 bases and J by 3 bases, with 9 bases between them. Germline-derived CDR1 and CDR2 are MNHEY and SVGAGI. The CDR3 sequence is 12 residues long. The assay was immunoSEQ multiplex PCR, and TCRdb's table has in-frame clones only and misses some. This repertoire shows approximately 110,000 clones, roughly 90% found once; its top ten account for 3.5% to 5%. Findings and caveats of the study: Spike as a whole was targeted by vaccine-associated CD4 TCRs, dominant at 160-218 and 743-854. At study baseline, merely several AZD1222 recipients were seropositive. Compared with day 0, the breadth and depth of the Spike-specific TCR repertoire rose significantly after two doses of AZD1222.

This TCR came from an adult in good health. Sequenced material: peripheral blood, taken on day 0 of AZD1222 vaccination. The chain recombines TRBV6-5 with TRBJ1-1; no definite D call. In nucleotides, the CDR3 is TGTGCCAGCACCTCCCCAGACACTGAAGCTTTCTTT. Translated, it gives CASTSPDTEAFF.